This is a list of T cell receptor beta chains from one sample in a study of a mutant IDH1 vaccine in newly diagnosed glioma. Assay used: immunoSEQ multiplex PCR; TCRdb lists only in-frame clones, some missing. The sample holds about 32,000 clones, around four fifths seen once. These TCRs are of unknown antigen specificity. The material was PBMCs, obtained from a glioma patient whose treatment included an IDH1 peptide vaccine. These receptors were collected from a man aged 30-40 years with glioma. The conserved cysteine and the conserved F or W are not part of the CDR3 here.

cdr3_length v_call cdr3_aa
14 TRBV5-1 ASSPTAGGTGDGYT
12 TRBV5-1 ASRDSGGGNEQF
10 TRBV5-6 ASSLVGNTQY
16 TRBV5-8 ASRHQSGTGYSSYEQY
9 TRBV29-1 SVSDYNEQF
12 TRBV30 AWSVGAGNQPQH
13 TRBV15 ATSILKLAGDTQY
13 TRBV27 ASSLQGAGSETQY
13 TRBV14 ASSLGQGTVHEQF
12 TRBV30 AWSVRDRNNEQF
11 TRBV6-6 ASSYVREETQY
15 TRBV4-1 ASSQETGGATPYVYT
13 TRBV5-1 ASSLRSGLNTEAF
13 TRBV13 ASSTGPKPPTEAF
13 TRBV7-2 ASSPKTGHYNEQF
9 TRBV20-1 SAMVSTEAF
11 TRBV30 AWSPGVGERYT
14 TRBV27 ASSSSFGDINQPQH
12 TRBV5-1 ATSVGDGGYEQY
12 TRBV30 AWSVSGAKNIQY
16 TRBV27 ASSFTSGLAGRSYEQY
13 TRBV29-1 SVGAEGRGADTQY
14 TRBV30 AWSLWTAGHNQPQH